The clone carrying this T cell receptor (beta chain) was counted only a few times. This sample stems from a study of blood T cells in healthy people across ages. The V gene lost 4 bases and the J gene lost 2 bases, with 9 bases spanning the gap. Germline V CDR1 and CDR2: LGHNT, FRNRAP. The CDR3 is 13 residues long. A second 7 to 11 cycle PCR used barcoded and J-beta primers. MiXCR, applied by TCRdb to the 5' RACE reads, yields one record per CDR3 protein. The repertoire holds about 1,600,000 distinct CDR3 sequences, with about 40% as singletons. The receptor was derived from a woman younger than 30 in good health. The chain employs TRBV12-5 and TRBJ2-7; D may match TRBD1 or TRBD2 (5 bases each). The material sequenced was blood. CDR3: CASGSGAPYEQYF. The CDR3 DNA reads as TGTGCTAGTGGTTCCGGGGCGCCCTACGAGCAGTACTTC.